The next 8 T cell receptor beta chains were all read from a single sample in a study of regulatory T cells in long-lasting Graves disease. CDR3 regions were amplified by Arm-PCR using iRepertoire HTBI primers to build TCR beta libraries. In TCRdb, the multiplex PCR reads were re-called with MiXCR into one record per CDR3 protein. This table has 350,000 to 450,000 distinct CDR3 sequences, just under 15% appearing once. Time point given: newly diagnosed GD, antithyroid drugs for less than 3 months. After RNA was extracted from PBMCs, the TCR library was made from it. These same records also appear under a second study, on T cells in Graves' hyperthyroidism and ophthalmopathy.

The sequences come from peripheral blood mononuclear cells (PBMCs), collected at new diagnosis, from a patient treated with antithyroid drugs. All receptors derive from a woman aged 25-40 years with Graves disease.

In this sample, this clonotype turned up many times. The V call is TRBV2, the J call TRBJ2-5; possibly TRBD2 for D (6 bases). Trimming shortened V by 6 bases and J by 1 base, and 12 bases separated the two germline ends. The germline V gene has CDR1 SNHLY and CDR2 FYNNEI. This CDR3 is built from 14 residues. The CDR3 region is CASSVGGTQETQYF. DNA of the CDR3: TGTGCCAGCAGCGTGGGGGGAACCCAAGAGACCCAGTACTTC.

This clonotype was counted at least ten times. The chain recombines TRBV7-3 with TRBJ2-7; 10 bases align to TRBD1. Germline V lookup: CDR1 SGHTA, CDR2 FQGTGA. The CDR3 runs to 14 residues. V was pared by 5 bases and J by 7 bases, with 8 bases of the junction left unmatched. The CDR3 nucleotides read TGTGCCAGCAGCCGGGACAGGGGTACTCCGGAGCAGTACTTC. The encoded protein is CASSRDRGTPEQYF.

There are a few counts of this clonotype. The V call is TRBV20-1, the J call TRBJ2-1, with 12 nucleotides matching TRBD2. The CDR3 covers 18 residues. Trimming took 0 bases from V and 2 from J; bases not matched to a gene: 8. The germline V gene has CDR1 DFQATT and CDR2 SNEGSKA (reference sequence). In DNA form, the CDR3 reads TGCAGTGCTAGAGAGGCTAGCGGGAGGGCCGCGACCTACAATGAGCAGTTCTTC. It encodes CSAREASGRAATYNEQFF.

This clonotype was recorded many times. CDR3 amino acids: CASSPPRAYEQYF. The CDR3 DNA is TGTGCCAGCTCACCCCCCAGGGCATACGAGCAGTACTTC. V gene TRBV18 combines with J gene TRBJ2-7; D is perhaps TRBD1 (5 bases). The CDR3 runs 13 residues. The V and J ends lost 3 bases and 4 bases respectively, with 10 bases between them. The germline gives CDR1 KGHSH, CDR2 LQKENI.

The CDR3 spells CATSDSPRVTSGRTDTQYF. In nucleotides, the CDR3 is TGTGCCACCAGTGATTCCCCTAGGGTCACTAGCGGGCGGACAGATACGCAGTATTTT. The V call is TRBV24-1, the J call TRBJ2-3, with 9 bases matching TRBD2. CDR1 is KGHDR and CDR2 is SFDVKD in the germline V gene. The CDR3 contains 19 residues. J was trimmed by 3 bases and V by 2 bases; bases with no gene match: 14.

Turning to this clonotype: Without the conserved terminal phenylalanine or tryptophan, this CDR3 likely stems from a read error. V and J are TRBV28 and TRBJ2-1; D unclear. Per germline, CDR1 MDHEN and CDR2 SYDVKM. The CDR3 extends over 14 amino acids. V lost 3 bases to trimming and J lost 4 bases, with 10 bases between them. CDR3: CASSFGSGYNEQFL. Written as DNA, the CDR3 is TGTGCCAGCAGTTTTGGCTCCGGATACAATGAGCAGTTCCTC.

A remark on this clonotype: This clone may be a read error of a much larger clone one base away. The J gene is TRBJ2-7, the V gene TRBV9; 7 nucleotides line up with TRBD1. Per the germline V gene, CDR1 is SGDLS and CDR2 is YYNGEE. CDR3 length: 13 amino acids. Written as DNA, the CDR3 is TGTGCCAGCAGTGCCACGACAGGGTACGAGCGGTACTTC. This gives the protein CASSATTGYERYF. Together with reference TRBV9 and TRBJ2-7, the CDR3 gives the full variable domain: DSGVTQTPKHLITATGQRVTLRCSPRSGDLSVYWYQQSLDQGLQFLIQYYNGEERAKGNILERFSAQQFPDLHSELNLSSLELGDSALYFCASSATTGYERYFGPGTRLTVT.

A remark on this clonotype: A far larger clone is off by one base, so a read error is likely. The V call is TRBV18, the J call TRBJ1-2; D is unclear. V dropped 0 bases and J dropped 7 bases, with 6 bases sitting between them. The V gene's germline CDR1 is KGHSH and CDR2 LQKENI. The CDR3 sequence is 12 residues long. CDR3 sequence reads: CASSPPGSGYTF. CDR3 DNA: TGTGCCAGCTCACCACCAGGGTCTGGCTACACCTTC. The whole variable domain, remainder taken from reference TRBV18 and TRBJ1-2, is NAGVMQNPRHLVRRRGQEARLRCSPMKGHSHVYWYRQLPEEGLKFMVYLQKENIIDESGMPKERFSAEFPKEGPSILRIQQVVRGDSAAYFCASSPPGSGYTFGSGTRLTVV.